Below, 21 T cell receptor beta chains from the same sample are listed, as sequenced in a study of T cells in Graves' hyperthyroidism and ophthalmopathy (dated by TCRdb to between 2018 and 2020). Preparation of the library involved multiplex PCR. Sequencing used an Illumina HiSeq 2000. TCR beta CDR3 regions were amplified from RNA transcripts. The TCR CDR3 was subjected to a first round of RT-PCR using the HTBI primer set and the Qiagen OneStep RT-PCR kit. TCRdb reprocessed the public reads (quality trimming at Q25 with fastp, clone calling with MiXCR) and kept in-frame beta chains. Rows are unified per CDR3 protein, each entry keeping the most common DNA and genes. The sample table lists more than 300,000 distinct CDR3 sequences, around 13% of them with a count of one. The ten largest clones represent around 23% of the sample. The specimen was blood. All receptors come from a woman between 25 and 40 years old with Graves' hyperthyroidism.

In this sample, this clonotype turned up many times. The J gene is TRBJ2-3, the V gene TRBV7-2; no definite D call. The germline V gene encodes CDR1 SGHTA and CDR2 FQGNSA. V was pared by 2 bases and J by 2 bases, with 11 bases between. The CDR3 has 15 amino acids. This CDR3 reads CASSLLPGHTDTQYF. The CDR3 nucleotides are TGTGCCAGCAGCTTACTGCCGGGTCACACAGATACGCAGTATTTT.

This clonotype was seen ten or more times. The rearrangement joins TRBV28 to TRBJ2-7; TRBD1 matches at 10 bases. Trimming took 6 bases from V and 5 from J; bases not matched to a gene: 7. The CDR3 extends over 14 amino acids. The V gene's germline CDR1 is MDHEN and CDR2 SYDVKM. This CDR3 is CASSGDRGFNEQYF. The DNA of the CDR3 is TGTGCCAGCAGCGGGGACAGGGGTTTCAACGAGCAGTACTTC.

This clonotype has a handful of counts. The chain joins TRBV28 to TRBJ2-6, with D uncertain. Germline assignment: CDR1 MDHEN and CDR2 SYDVKM. This CDR3 contains 15 residues. V was pared by 6 bases and J by 9 bases, with 18 bases between. CDR3 loop: CASRSGGSLNNVLTF. The CDR3 region has the DNA TGTGCCAGCAGGTCAGGTGGTTCGCTAAACAACGTCCTGACTTTC.

This clonotype has more than one count but fewer than ten. The genes are TRBV19 and TRBJ1-2, with 8 bases matching TRBD1. V gave up 11 bases and J gave up 5 bases; unmatched junction bases: 16. From germline, CDR1 is LNHDA and CDR2 SQIVND (reference sequence). The CDR3 totals 15 residues. Here the CDR3 reads CARGGQDLLFYGYTF. CDR3 nucleotide sequence: TGTGCCCGGGGGGGACAGGACCTACTTTTTTATGGCTACACCTTC.

This clonotype was seen many times. At one of its ends the junction is not consistent with the germline gene, which may arise from a read error. This chain connects TRBV7-8 to TRBJ2-7; 11 bases map to TRBD2. The CDR3 is 14 amino acids. Germline V CDR1 and CDR2: SGHVS, FQNEAQ. The CDR3 loop is CASSVAGGDYEQYF. In DNA, the CDR3 is TGTGCCAGCAGCGTAGCGGGAGGGGACTACGAGCAGTACTTC.

This chain links TRBV18 with TRBJ2-7; weak D call: TRBD2 (6 bases). V was shortened by 2 bases and J by 6 bases, with 14 bases between the two germline ends. This CDR3 contains 14 residues. CDR1 and CDR2 from the germline V gene are KGHSH and LQKENI. The CDR3 reads CASSPIEGEAEQYF. The CDR3 region has the DNA TGTGCCAGCTCACCAATTGAAGGGGAGGCCGAGCAGTACTTC.

This clonotype was seen repeatedly, ten times or more. V is TRBV3-1 and J is TRBJ1-4, with D possibly being TRBD1 (5 bases). Between the trimmed V and J ends, which lost 1 base and 7 bases, there was a span of 10 bases. Per germline, CDR1 LGHDT and CDR2 YNNKEL (reference sequence). CDR3 length equals 14 residues. The CDR3 sequence is CASSQAGEVEKLFF. CDR3 nucleotide sequence: TGTGCCAGCAGCCAAGCGGGGGAGGTTGAAAAACTGTTTTTT.

This clonotype occurred many times. The V gene is TRBV15, the J gene TRBJ2-1, with 8 bases matching TRBD2. Germline CDR1 LNHNV, CDR2 YYDKDF (reference sequence). With 10 bases clipped from V and 3 bases from J, the junction kept 8 bases outside the gene matches. The CDR3 has 14 amino acids. In DNA, the CDR3 is TGTGCCATTACCACTAGCGGTCTCTACAATGAGCAGTTCTTC. As protein: CAITTSGLYNEQFF.

The chain combines TRBV7-6 with TRBJ2-6, with a weak D call TRBD1 (5 bases). Trimming took 5 bases from V and 0 from J, leaving 11 bases between them. This CDR3 is built from 16 residues. Germline CDR1 is SGHVS and CDR2 is FNYEAQ. The CDR3 DNA reads as TGTGCCAGCAGCCCCTCCCAGGGCTCTGGGGCCAACGTCCTGACTTTC. This translates into CASSPSQGSGANVLTF. The full variable domain, with the rest looked up from reference TRBV7-6 and TRBJ2-6, is GAGVSQSPRYKVTKRGQDVALRCDPISGHVSLYWYRQALGQGPEFLTYFNYEAQQDKSGLPNDRFSAERPEGSISTLTIQRTEQRDSAMYRCASSPSQGSGANVLTFGAGSRLTVL.

The chain couples TRBV5-6 to TRBJ2-7; 8 bases align to TRBD2. V shed 5 bases, J shed 5 bases, and the junction held 12 bases outside the gene matches. The germline CDR1 and CDR2 sequences are SGHDT and YYEEEE. The CDR3 spans 15 residues. The CDR3 DNA sequence: TGTGCCAGCAGTCGTGCCGGGACTAGGCGGCACGAGCAGTACTTC. Translating gives CASSRAGTRRHEQYF. Based on the CDR3 plus reference TRBV5-6 and TRBJ2-7, the full variable domain is DAGVTQSPTHLIKTRGQQVTLRCSPKSGHDTVSWYQQALGQGPQFIFQYYEEEERQRGNFPDRFSGHQFPNYSSELNVNALLLGDSALYLCASSRAGTRRHEQYFGPGTRLTVT.

This clonotype has more than one count but fewer than ten. The chain couples TRBV19 to TRBJ1-1, with D unclear. Germline V gives CDR1 LNHDA, CDR2 SQIVND (reference sequence). The CDR3 loop spans 11 amino acids. Trimming removed 11 bases from V and 3 bases from J, with 10 bases in between. The chain's CDR3 is CAARADTEAFF. The DNA of the CDR3 is TGTGCCGCGAGGGCAGACACTGAAGCTTTCTTT.

This clonotype was seen repeatedly, ten times or more. This sequence joins TRBV15 and TRBJ2-7, with TRBD1 matching 8 bases. The CDR3 is 17 residues long. Germline-derived CDR1 and CDR2 are LNHNV and YYDKDF (reference sequence). Germline trimming cut 0 bases from V and 4 bases from J; bases unmatched to any gene: 11. The CDR3, as DNA: TGTGCCACCAGCAGAGATCAGGGGGCGCGACTTTCGTACGAGCAGTACTTC. It is translated as CATSRDQGARLSYEQYF.

This clonotype was observed many times. The chain carries TRBV20-1 and TRBJ1-5, with 8 bases that match TRBD1. The CDR3 spans 15 residues. The germline V gene encodes CDR1 DFQATT and CDR2 SNEGSKA (reference sequence). The trim removed 5 bases at V and 4 bases at J, leaving 10 bases unmatched. CDR3 sequence: CSAQTGAGGNQPQHF. The CDR3 nucleotides are TGCAGTGCTCAGACAGGGGCGGGTGGGAATCAGCCCCAGCATTTT.

The sample holds a few counts of this clonotype. The chain recombines TRBV20-1 with TRBJ2-5, with 9 bases matching TRBD2. This CDR3 region has 17 residues. V was pared by 6 bases and J by 4 bases, with 18 bases of the junction left unmatched. Germline lookup yields CDR1 DFQATT and CDR2 SNEGSKA (reference sequence). CDR3 residues: CSASGSVLAGIAETQYF. The CDR3 DNA sequence: TGCAGTGCGTCGGGGTCCGTGCTAGCGGGAATTGCAGAGACCCAGTACTTC.

J is TRBJ2-7 and V is TRBV10-2, with D uncertain. This CDR3 has 13 amino acids. Germline CDR1 reads WSHSY; CDR2 reads SAAADI. The V and J ends lost 6 bases and 3 bases respectively, with 12 bases between them. In DNA, the CDR3 is TGCGCCAGCAGCGTAGTAGTAAGCTACGAGCAGTACTTC. Translated: CASSVVVSYEQYF.

Written as DNA, the CDR3 is TGTGCCAGCAGTTCATACAGGGGTAGAGATCAGCCCCAGCATTTT. It encodes CASSSYRGRDQPQHF. The chain links TRBV2 to TRBJ1-5; TRBD1 matches at 7 bases. There are 15 residues in the CDR3. J lost 5 bases, V lost 5 bases, and 9 bases had no gene match. In germline, CDR1 is SNHLY, CDR2 FYNNEI.

The chain recombines TRBV19 with TRBJ2-7; 8 bases map to TRBD1. V gave up 4 bases and J gave up 6 bases; unmatched junction bases: 11. CDR1 is LNHDA, CDR2 SQIVND, per germline (reference sequence). This CDR3 spans 15 amino acids. CDR3 DNA: TGTGCCAGTAGTACAAGGACAGGGATAGGAAGCGAGCAGTACTTC. Protein product: CASSTRTGIGSEQYF.

This clonotype was observed many times. This CDR3 reads CASSLFRDRGAYEQYF. CDR3 in DNA: TGTGCCAGCAGTTTATTCCGGGACAGGGGAGCCTACGAGCAGTACTTC. The chain links TRBV12-3 or TRBV12-4 to TRBJ2-7, with TRBD1 matching over 10 bases. The CDR3 is made up of 16 amino acids. V shed 2 bases and J 2 bases; nucleotides not matched to a gene: 6.

This clonotype was seen a handful of times. The V gene is TRBV29-1, the J gene TRBJ2-1, with TRBD1 matching 8 bases. Trimming took 7 bases from V and 8 from J; bases not matched to a gene: 7. The CDR3 has 12 residues. CDR1 and CDR2 (germline): SQVTM, ANQGSEA. The CDR3 DNA reads as TGCAGCGACCGGGACAGGTCCTATGAGCAGTTCTTC. Residues: CSDRDRSYEQFF.

The V and J genes are TRBV10-3 and TRBJ2-5; D may be TRBD2 (7 bases). The V and J ends lost 2 bases and 5 bases respectively, with 15 bases between them. The length of the CDR3 is 15 residues. Germline CDR1 reads ENHRY; CDR2 reads SYGVKD. CDR3 coding DNA: TGTGCCATCAGTGAGGGAGGCGGGGGCTCGGAGACCCAGTACTTC. This sequence encodes CAISEGGGGSETQYF.

V usage is TRBV27 and J usage is TRBJ2-2, with 9 bases aligning to TRBD1. Germline assignment: CDR1 MNHEY and CDR2 SMNVEV (reference sequence). The J segment lost 5 bases and the V segment lost 6 bases, leaving 7 bases of the junction unmatched. The CDR3 is 15 amino acids. DNA of the CDR3: TGTGCCAGCAGGGCCGGGACAGGGTTGACCGGGGAGCTGTTTTTT. Amino acids: CASRAGTGLTGELFF.